The clone carrying this TCR beta chain was counted a few times. As yet, its antigen is unknown. This entry belongs to a study of T cell responses to AZD1222 COVID-19 vaccine. The germline V gene encodes CDR1 SGHTS and CDR2 YDEGEE. The CDR3 sequence is 15 residues long. The V and J ends lost 2 bases and 0 bases respectively, with 12 bases between them. The assay was immunoSEQ multiplex PCR, and TCRdb's table has in-frame clones only and misses some. The sample holds around 100,000 clones; 92% are singletons and the top ten take around 1.7%. Study-wide findings and caveats: Clonal diversity was possibly underestimated, and the donors were mostly white British, with more females.

The clonotype was recovered from an adult in good health. The sample was peripheral blood, taken on day 0 of AZD1222 vaccination. V gene TRBV5-8 combines with J gene TRBJ2-7; tentatively, D is TRBD1 (6 bases). Here the CDR3 reads CASSFLGQSSYEQYF. CDR3 DNA: TGTGCCAGCAGCTTCCTCGGACAGAGCTCCTACGAGCAGTACTTC.